Reported below is one TCR beta chain. These data originate in a study of blood T cell repertoires in COVID-19. Study-wide context: Researchers got acute and convalescent COVID-19 samples from the United States, Italy and Spain. PBMCs, B-cell-depleted T cells, or T cells provided the cDNA or gDNA that made up the material.

This CDR3 is built from 14 residues. CDR1 is SGHRS, CDR2 YFSETQ, per germline. Unmatched junction bases numbered 0, after V lost 0 bases and J lost 1 base. Per the study methods: The authors estimated nucleated cell counts from reference gene primer amplification. The protocol was immunoSEQ multiplex PCR, while the TCRdb copy is restricted to in-frame clones and leaves out a portion. The V and J calls and the clone size are those of that table, but D and trimming were determined from the DNA. The sample lists some 45,000 clones; around nine tenths were seen once. The TCR was taken from a human donor in a cohort sampled during active COVID-19. The specimen sequenced was peripheral blood. The V gene is TRBV5-1, the J gene TRBJ1-1; 7 positions match TRBD1. CDR3 amino acids: CASSLGTGNTEAFF. DNA of the CDR3: TGCGCCAGCAGCTTGGGGACAGGGAACACTGAAGCTTTCTTT.